This TCR beta chain is drawn from a study of blood T cell repertoires in COVID-19. Original handling: Quantification of nucleated cells was approximated via reference gene primer amplification. Repertoires were generated with immunoSEQ multiplex PCR, while TCRdb's copy carries only in-frame clones and drops some. V, J and clone size are those of that table, while D and trimming were read from the DNA. The sample consists of 150,000 or so clones, 75% to 90% of them appearing once. CDR3 length: 15 amino acids. The chain carries TRBV21-1 and TRBJ1-2; the table's D call TRBD1 went unverified against the DNA. TRBV21-1 is a known pseudogene. Sequencing was performed on peripheral blood. The source is a woman in her fifties or sixties with acute or convalescent COVID-19. CDR3 sequence reads: CASSKFRALYYGYTF. For the CDR3, the DNA is TGTGCCAGCAGCAAGTTCAGGGCCCTGTACTATGGCTACACCTTC.